The next 18 T cell receptor beta chains were all read from a single sample in a study of beta chain features in type 1 diabetes. Their recognized antigens are unknown. Expressed TCRB transcripts were sequenced because the isolated RNA had all been reverse transcribed beforehand. TCRdb's copy holds only in-frame clones and misses some; the assay was immunoSEQ multiplex PCR. The sample includes around 280,000 clones, 15% seen only once; the top ten take roughly 0.015%. Overall study results and limits: Moderately but significantly shorter TCRB CDR3s were found in Type 1 diabetes patients in all four CD4+ subsets.

The sequenced sample was naive CD4+ T cells from blood. These TCRs come from a young man with type 1 diabetes.

This clone was seen more than once but under ten times. The chain links TRBV25-1 to TRBJ2-3, with 11 positions matching TRBD1. V lost 1 base to trimming and J lost 4 bases; unmatched junction nucleotides: 1. The CDR3 sequence is 15 residues long. Germline values: CDR1 MGHDK, CDR2 SYGVNS. The CDR3 sequence is CASSESDRGPDTQYF. The CDR3 DNA reads as TGTGCCAGCAGTGAATCGGACAGGGGGCCAGATACGCAGTATTTT. The entire variable domain, with the rest obtained from reference TRBV25-1 and TRBJ2-3, is as follows: EADIYQTPRYLVIGTGKKITLECSQTMGHDKMYWYQQDPGMELHLIHYSYGVNSTEKGDLSSESTVSRIRTEHFPLTLESARPSHTSQYLCASSESDRGPDTQYFGPGTRLTVL.

A few counts support this clone. The V gene is TRBV11-2, the J gene TRBJ2-7; TRBD1 might be the D (6 bases). Per the germline V gene, CDR1 is SGHAT and CDR2 is FQNNGV. Trimming cost V 2 bases and J 3 bases, with 14 bases left between them. This CDR3 comprises 15 residues. CDR3 in DNA: TGTGCCAGCAGCTTACGACCGGTCAGGGGCTACGAGCAGTACTTC. This encodes CASSLRPVRGYEQYF.

V is TRBV27 and J is TRBJ2-5, with 13 nucleotides matching TRBD2. The CDR3 consists of 16 residues. Germline loops: CDR1 MNHEY, CDR2 SMNVEV (reference sequence). The J segment lost 2 bases and the V segment lost 7 bases, leaving 7 bases of the junction unmatched. CDR3 amino acids: CASKRRLAGGQETQYF. Written as DNA, the CDR3 is TGTGCCAGCAAGCGGCGACTAGCGGGGGGACAAGAGACCCAGTACTTC.

Only a few counts were recorded for this clone. This chain uses TRBV18 with TRBJ2-3; 9 bases agree with TRBD2. This CDR3 region has 15 residues. Germline V gene sequence: CDR1 KGHSH, CDR2 LQKENI. Trimming removed 5 bases from V and 2 bases from J; junction bases left unmatched: 5. The CDR3 bases are TGTGCCAGCTCAGCTCCGGGACTAGCCACAGATACGCAGTATTTT. Translation gives CASSAPGLATDTQYF.

This clone was picked up a small number of times. The genes are TRBV11-1 and TRBJ1-4, with D unclear. V was trimmed by 0 bases and J by 5 bases, leaving 10 bases between them. There are 15 residues in the CDR3. Germline V gene data show CDR1 as SGHAT and CDR2 as FQDESV (reference sequence). The DNA of the CDR3 is TGTGCCAGCAGCTTAGCATCCGGGGAGAATGAAAAACTGTTTTTT. This sequence encodes CASSLASGENEKLFF.

This sequence joins TRBV7-9 and TRBJ2-1; a weak D match, TRBD1 (5 bases). The V gene lost 4 bases and the J gene lost 12 bases, with 19 bases spanning the gap. The CDR3 contains 14 residues. Germline V gives CDR1 SEHNR, CDR2 FQNEAQ (reference sequence). CDR3 nucleotide sequence: TGTGCCAGCAGCTCGGACACCTATTTCCGCGTGCAGTTCTTC. It translates to CASSSDTYFRVQFF.

As DNA, the CDR3 is TGTGCCAGCAGTGAACCAGTCCGGGACAAGAAAAACATTCAGTACTTC. Translating gives CASSEPVRDKKNIQYF. The J gene is TRBJ2-4, the V gene TRBV2; D perhaps matches TRBD1 (6 bases). Germline V gene lookup returns CDR1 SNHLY and CDR2 FYNNEI. The CDR3 totals 16 residues. Trimming took 2 bases from V and 4 from J, leaving 15 bases between them.

This clone has a handful of counts. V and J are TRBV30 and TRBJ1-5; D may be TRBD1 (6 bases). The CDR3 loop spans 14 amino acids. Germline V gives CDR1 GTSNPN, CDR2 SVGIG (reference sequence). V lost 3 bases and J 5 bases, leaving 14 bases between the germline ends. This chain's CDR3 is CAWRLQGGDQPQHF. CDR3 nucleotides: TGTGCCTGGAGACTACAGGGAGGGGATCAGCCCCAGCATTTT.

The chain employs TRBV5-6 and TRBJ2-7, with D perhaps TRBD1 (6 bases). Germline CDR1 is SGHDT and CDR2 is YYEEEE. This CDR3 region has 12 residues. The germline V and J ends were trimmed by 5 bases and 4 bases, with 10 bases remaining between them. This CDR3 is CASSRQDYEQYF. Here the CDR3 DNA reads TGTGCCAGCAGTAGACAGGATTACGAGCAGTACTTC.

The rearrangement joins TRBV4-2 to TRBJ2-7, with 8 bases matching TRBD2. Germline V CDR1 and CDR2: LGHNA, YNFKEQ. V shed 4 bases and J 9 bases; nucleotides not matched to a gene: 20. This CDR3 is built from 17 residues. The CDR3 reads CASSPEVLAGPDTGQYF. For the CDR3, the DNA is TGTGCCAGCAGCCCAGAGGTCCTAGCGGGCCCTGATACCGGGCAGTACTTC.

As DNA, the CDR3 is TGTGCCAGCAGCTTAACCTACTCCGGGACATTACCCTACGAGCAGTACTTC. Translation gives CASSLTYSGTLPYEQYF. The V and J genes are TRBV11-2 and TRBJ2-7, with D possibly being TRBD1 (6 bases). Trimming took off 2 bases at V and 2 bases at J, with 19 bases between the two ends. In germline, CDR1 is SGHAT, CDR2 FQNNGV. The CDR3 consists of 17 residues. The full variable domain, in which reference TRBV11-2 and TRBJ2-7 provide the parts outside the CDR3, is EAGVAQSPRYKIIEKRQSVAFWCNPISGHATLYWYQQILGQGPKLLIQFQNNGVVDDSQLPKDRFSAERLKGVDSTLKIQPAKLEDSAVYLCASSLTYSGTLPYEQYFGPGTRLTVT.

This chain joins TRBV7-2 and TRBJ1-2; unclear D gene. Germline V lookup: CDR1 SGHTA, CDR2 FQGNSA. Trimming cost V 3 bases and J 6 bases, with 11 bases left between them. The CDR3 consists of 13 residues. Here the CDR3 reads CASSFDWGDGYTF. The CDR3 bases are TGTGCCAGCAGCTTCGACTGGGGAGATGGCTACACCTTC.

The rearrangement joins TRBV7-9 to TRBJ2-3; 8 bases agree with TRBD1. The CDR3 is made up of 13 amino acids. From germline, CDR1 is SEHNR and CDR2 FQNEAQ (reference sequence). V lost 3 bases to trimming and J lost 5 bases; unmatched junction nucleotides: 1. The chain's CDR3 is CASSFGTGDTQYF. The CDR3 region has the DNA TGTGCCAGCAGCTTCGGGACAGGAGATACGCAGTATTTT.

As for this clone: The same CDR3 can be traced to other DNA sequences in this sample. This chain joins TRBV30 and TRBJ2-5; D gene uncertain. V was pared by 3 bases and J by 4 bases, with 9 bases between. CDR3 length equals 12 residues. The germline V gene has CDR1 GTSNPN and CDR2 SVGIG (reference sequence). The CDR3 protein is CAWSRGPETQYF. Written as DNA, the CDR3 is TGTGCCTGGAGCCGTGGGCCAGAGACCCAGTACTTC.

The chain links TRBV15 to TRBJ1-2; D remains unclear. The CDR3 consists of 13 residues. V was shortened by 0 bases and J by 2 bases, with 4 bases between the two germline ends. Germline CDR1 is LNHNV and CDR2 is YYDKDF (reference sequence). CDR3 amino acids: CATSRDPNYGYTF. DNA for the CDR3: TGTGCCACCAGCAGAGATCCAAACTATGGCTACACCTTC. Full variable domain (outside the CDR3, taken from reference TRBV15 and TRBJ1-2): DAMVIQNPRYQVTQFGKPVTLSCSQTLNHNVMYWYQQKSSQAPKLLFHYYDKDFNNEADTPDNFQSRRPNTSFCFLDIRSPGLGDTAMYLCATSRDPNYGYTFGSGTRLTVV.

The sample holds a few counts of this clone. The chain uses TRBV7-9 and TRBJ2-5; D is ambiguous. CDR3 length equals 13 residues. Germline V lookup: CDR1 SEHNR, CDR2 FQNEAQ (reference sequence). V was cut by 3 bases and J by 7 bases, with 12 bases left in between. This CDR3 is CASSFDPRGTQYF. The CDR3 bases are TGTGCCAGCAGCTTTGACCCTCGCGGGACCCAGTACTTC.

This chain uses TRBV28 with TRBJ2-7; 10 bases agree with TRBD2. Germline CDR1 reads MDHEN; CDR2 reads SYDVKM. V lost 7 bases to trimming and J lost 2 bases; unmatched junction nucleotides: 8. The CDR3 runs 15 residues. CDR3 in DNA: TGTGCCAGCATCCAGATAGCGGGAGGAGCCTACGAGCAGTACTTC. Translating it yields CASIQIAGGAYEQYF.

The V and J genes are TRBV4-1 and TRBJ2-3; 14 bases fit TRBD2. Germline CDR1 and CDR2: MGHRA and YSYEKL. Unmatched junction bases numbered 3, after V lost 3 bases and J lost 4 bases. CDR3 length: 16 residues. The CDR3 coding sequence is TGCGCCAGCAGCCATGCGACTAGCGGGGGGGCAGATACGCAGTATTTT. Translated, it gives CASSHATSGGADTQYF.